What follows are 9 T cell receptor beta chains derived from one specimen sequenced in a study of Graves' ophthalmopathy and Graves' hyperthyroidism. Amplified TCR beta CDR3 regions were obtained using RNA transcripts as template. Second-round multiplex PCR followed a first-round RT-PCR using HTBI primers. TCRdb analysed the multiplex PCR reads with MiXCR anew, one entry per CDR3 protein. The table lists hundreds of thousands of distinct CDR3 sequences, under 50% of them singletons. The specimen was peripheral blood. The source of these receptors is an adult man with Graves' ophthalmopathy.

This clonotype was counted at least ten times. V gene TRBV9 combines with J gene TRBJ1-2; unclear D gene. The CDR3 runs to 15 residues. The V end lost 3 bases, the J end lost 2 bases, and 14 bases lay between the germline ends. CDR1 and CDR2 from the germline V gene are SGDLS and YYNGEE. The CDR3 bases are TGTGCCAGCAGCGCCCGTGGGAGGGAGAACTATGGCTACACCTTC. Protein product: CASSARGRENYGYTF.

This clonotype was detected ten times or more. This chain uses TRBV7-9 with TRBJ2-5; D not certain. Germline values: CDR1 SEHNR, CDR2 FQNEAQ (reference sequence). This CDR3 has 11 residues. With 5 bases removed from V and 4 bases from J, the gap between germline ends came to 5 bases. In DNA form, the CDR3 reads TGTGCCAGCAGCCGAGCAGAGACCCAGTACTTC. This sequence encodes CASSRAETQYF. The full variable domain, its missing parts supplied by reference TRBV7-9 and TRBJ2-5, is DTGVSQNPRHKITKRGQNVTFRCDPISEHNRLYWYRQTLGQGPEFLTYFQNEAQLEKSRLLSDRFSAERPKGSFSTLEIQRTEQGDSAMYLCASSRAETQYFGPGTRLLVL.

The chain combines TRBV10-3 with TRBJ1-2, with a tentative D call TRBD1 (6 bases). Germline V gene sequence: CDR1 ENHRY, CDR2 SYGVKD. Between the trimmed V and J ends, which lost 8 bases and 8 bases, there was a span of 30 bases. The CDR3 runs 17 residues. Here the CDR3 reads CAISDGAGGHPGEGYTF. The DNA for the CDR3 is TGTGCCATCTCCGATGGGGCGGGGGGGCACCCCGGGGAAGGCTACACCTTC.

The J gene is TRBJ1-6, the V gene TRBV10-1; 9 bases are shared with TRBD1. The ends lost 8 bases at V and 10 bases at J; junction bases unmatched: 3. The germline V gene encodes CDR1 WNHNN and CDR2 SYGVQD (reference sequence). The CDR3 runs to 12 residues. The DNA for the CDR3 is TGCGCCAGCCCGGGACAGGGATCACCCCTCCACTTT. Translation gives CASPGQGSPLHF.

This clonotype was seen at least ten times. V and J are TRBV5-1 and TRBJ1-1, with 7 bases fitting TRBD1. There are 14 residues in the CDR3. The V and J ends lost 3 bases and 0 bases, in that order; junction bases with no gene match: 2. Germline assignment: CDR1 SGHRS and CDR2 YFSETQ. This CDR3 is CASSSTGMNTEAFF. In DNA, the CDR3 is TGCGCCAGCAGCTCGACAGGGATGAACACTGAAGCTTTCTTT.

The chain is built from TRBV29-1 and TRBJ2-7; possibly TRBD1 for D (5 bases). This CDR3 is 11 amino acids long. The V end lost 8 bases, the J end lost 5 bases, and 13 bases lay between the germline ends. Germline V gives CDR1 SQVTM, CDR2 ANQGSEA. The CDR3 sequence is CSSEARDEQYF. The CDR3 DNA reads TGCAGCAGTGAAGCCAGGGACGAGCAGTACTTC.

About this clonotype itself: The junction and the germline gene differ at one end; a read error may be behind it. The chain employs TRBV7-9 and TRBJ1-4; 7 bases map to TRBD1. The CDR3 covers 16 residues. Germline values: CDR1 SEHNR, CDR2 FQNEAQ (reference sequence). CDR3 in DNA: TGCGCCAGCAGCCAAGTGGGTGGACAGGCGACTGAAAAACTGTTTTTT. Its protein is CASSQVGGQATEKLFF.

This clonotype was counted at least ten times. The rearrangement uses TRBV19 and TRBJ2-7, with TRBD2 matching 7 bases. Germline V gene data show CDR1 as LNHDA and CDR2 as SQIVND (reference sequence). This CDR3 spans 14 amino acids. Trimming removed 5 bases from V and 0 bases from J; junction bases left unmatched: 4. CDR3 sequence reads: CASSRGGYSYEQYF. The CDR3 DNA is TGTGCCAGTAGTCGCGGGGGATACTCCTACGAGCAGTACTTC.

The table lists this clonotype with many counts. This rearrangement joins TRBV4-2 to TRBJ1-2, with 7 bases lining up with TRBD1. The germline gives CDR1 LGHNA, CDR2 YNFKEQ. J was trimmed by 6 bases and V by 0 bases; bases with no gene match: 7. The CDR3 loop spans 15 amino acids. The CDR3 nucleotides are TGTGCCAGCAGCCAAGATCGGAAGGGGGCGGATGGCTACACCTTC. Its translation is CASSQDRKGADGYTF.